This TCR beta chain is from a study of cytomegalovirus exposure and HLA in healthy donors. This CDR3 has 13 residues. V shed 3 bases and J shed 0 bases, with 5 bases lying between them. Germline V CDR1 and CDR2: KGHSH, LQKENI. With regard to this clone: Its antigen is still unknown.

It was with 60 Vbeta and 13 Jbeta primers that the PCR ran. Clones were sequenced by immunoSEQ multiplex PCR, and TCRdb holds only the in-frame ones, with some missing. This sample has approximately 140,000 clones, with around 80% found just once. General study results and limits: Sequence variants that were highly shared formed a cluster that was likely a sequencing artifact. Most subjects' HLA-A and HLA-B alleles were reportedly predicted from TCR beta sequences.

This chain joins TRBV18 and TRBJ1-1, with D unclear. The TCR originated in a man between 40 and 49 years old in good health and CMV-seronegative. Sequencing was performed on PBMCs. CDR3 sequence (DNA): TGTGCCAGCTCACCCCAATTGAACACTGAAGCTTTCTTT. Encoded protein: CASSPQLNTEAFF. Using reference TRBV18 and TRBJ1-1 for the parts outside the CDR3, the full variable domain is NAGVMQNPRHLVRRRGQEARLRCSPMKGHSHVYWYRQLPEEGLKFMVYLQKENIIDESGMPKERFSAEFPKEGPSILRIQQVVRGDSAAYFCASSPQLNTEAFFGQGTRLTVV.